The 26 T cell receptor beta chains below were found in one sample sequenced in a study of blood T cell repertoires in COVID-19. Assay: immunoSEQ multiplex PCR; the TCRdb copy retains only in-frame clones and omits some. This table has 150,000 or so clones, 70% to 90% appearing once. The sample consisted of PBMCs or T cells enriched from blood (not recorded which). These receptors came from a man in his forties who had recovered from COVID-19.

The chain joins TRBV15 to TRBJ1-5; TRBD1 aligns across 7 bases. CDR1 is LNHNV, CDR2 YYDKDF, per germline (reference sequence). The CDR3 is made up of 16 amino acids. Trimming took 5 bases from V and 3 from J; bases not matched to a gene: 10. The CDR3 spells CATSPLRTGPNQPQHF. The CDR3 bases are TGTGCCACCAGCCCATTGCGGACAGGACCCAATCAGCCCCAGCATTTT.

The chain has TRBV20-1 and TRBJ2-1, with TRBD1 as a possible D gene (6 bases). CDR1 DFQATT and CDR2 SNEGSKA come from the germline V gene (reference sequence). The CDR3 totals 14 residues. V was trimmed by 3 bases and J by 3 bases, leaving 12 bases between them. DNA of the CDR3: TGCAGTGCTAGTTTGGGGGCCGTCTACAATGAGCAGTTCTTC. Its protein product is CSASLGAVYNEQFF.

In its sample, this clone was seen once. The chain has TRBV30 and TRBJ2-1; D is perhaps TRBD2 (7 bases). CDR1 and CDR2 (germline): GTSNPN, SVGIG (reference sequence). The CDR3 runs 16 residues. Deletions cut 0 bases from V and 0 bases from J, with 12 bases between. CDR3 in DNA: TGTGCCTGGAGTGTACGGGGGGCCCTCTCCTACAATGAGCAGTTCTTC. It translates to CAWSVRGALSYNEQFF.

The V call is TRBV5-6, the J call TRBJ1-5, with TRBD1 as a possible D gene (6 bases). The CDR3 is 14 residues long. CDR1 is SGHDT and CDR2 is YYEEEE in the germline V gene. Between the trimmed V and J ends, which lost 6 bases and 6 bases, there was a span of 16 bases. The CDR3 DNA follows: TGTGCCAGCACCTTTGGGGGGGCGAGTCAGCCCCAGCATTTT. Translation gives CASTFGGASQPQHF. The variable domain in full, with the rest retrieved from reference TRBV5-6 and TRBJ1-5, is DAGVTQSPTHLIKTRGQQVTLRCSPKSGHDTVSWYQQALGQGPQFIFQYYEEEERQRGNFPDRFSGHQFPNYSSELNVNALLLGDSALYLCASTFGGASQPQHFGDGTRLSIL.

The J gene is TRBJ1-5, the V gene TRBV30; D call uncertain. The CDR3 is made up of 13 amino acids. The germline V gene encodes CDR1 GTSNPN and CDR2 SVGIG (reference sequence). Trimming pared 0 bases from V and 7 bases from J, leaving 10 bases between. In DNA, the CDR3 is TGTGCCTGGAGTGTCCTTTTGGGCCAGCCCCAGCATTTT. Its protein is CAWSVLLGQPQHF.

The chain recombines TRBV7-6 with TRBJ1-5; a possible D gene is TRBD1 (5 bases). V lost 2 bases, J lost 6 bases, and 11 bases lay in between. This CDR3 comprises 14 residues. Germline-derived CDR1 and CDR2 are SGHVS and FNYEAQ. CDR3 sequence reads: CASSLTAGLQPQHF. Here the CDR3 DNA reads TGTGCCAGCAGCTTAACGGCGGGGCTTCAGCCCCAGCATTTT. The entire variable domain, with the rest obtained from reference TRBV7-6 and TRBJ1-5, is as follows: GAGVSQSPRYKVTKRGQDVALRCDPISGHVSLYWYRQALGQGPEFLTYFNYEAQQDKSGLPNDRFSAERPEGSISTLTIQRTEQRDSAMYRCASSLTAGLQPQHFGDGTRLSIL.

The rearrangement uses TRBV24-1 and TRBJ2-3; 8 bases are shared with TRBD1. Germline CDR1 and CDR2: KGHDR and SFDVKD. The CDR3 has 15 residues. The ends lost 4 bases at V and 1 base at J; junction bases unmatched: 3. The CDR3 is CATSDPTGGTDTQYF. In nucleotides, the CDR3 is TGTGCCACCAGTGACCCGACAGGGGGCACAGATACGCAGTATTTT.

For the CDR3, the DNA is TGTGCCACCAGCCGAGGCAGATCAAACACCGGGGAGCTGTTTTTT. It yields the protein CATSRGRSNTGELFF. The chain uses TRBV24-1 and TRBJ2-2; no definite D call. Looked up from germline, CDR1 is KGHDR and CDR2 is SFDVKD. V dropped 7 bases and J dropped 2 bases, with 13 bases sitting between them. This CDR3 has 15 amino acids.

The J gene is TRBJ2-3, the V gene TRBV11-3; 7 nucleotides match TRBD1. Germline-derived CDR1 and CDR2 are SGHNT and YENEEA. The J segment lost 7 bases and the V segment lost 4 bases, leaving 11 bases of the junction unmatched. The CDR3 length is 15 residues. CDR3 residues: CASSSRTGGVNTQYF. CDR3 DNA sequence: TGTGCCAGCAGCTCTCGGACAGGTGGGGTGAATACGCAGTATTTT. Variable domain in full (rest from reference TRBV11-3 and TRBJ2-3): EAGVVQSPRYKIIEKKQPVAFWCNPISGHNTLYWYLQNLGQGPELLIRYENEEAVDDSQLPKDRFSAERLKGVDSTLKIQPAELGDSAVYLCASSSRTGGVNTQYFGPGTRLTVL.

V usage is TRBV10-3 and J usage is TRBJ2-1; maybe TRBD2 (7 bases). CDR3 length: 12 residues. Looked up from germline, CDR1 is ENHRY and CDR2 is SYGVKD. V was pared by 9 bases and J by 8 bases, with 14 bases between. The CDR3 nucleotides read TGTGCCATAGGGGGGGAGAACGATGAGCAGTTCTTC. Protein product: CAIGGENDEQFF.

The rearrangement links TRBV6-4 to TRBJ2-3; 9 bases map to TRBD2. With 2 bases clipped from V and 5 bases from J, the junction kept 5 bases outside the gene matches. Germline V lookup: CDR1 MRHNA, CDR2 SNTAGT. This CDR3 has 15 amino acids. The CDR3 region has the DNA TGTGCCAGCAGTGACATAGCGGGGGCGGGAGATACGCAGTATTTT. This encodes CASSDIAGAGDTQYF.

The chain has TRBV6-2 or TRBV6-3 and TRBJ2-3, with 15 bases aligning to TRBD2. From germline, CDR1 is MNHEY and CDR2 SVGEGT. V was pared by 6 bases and J by 8 bases, with 6 bases of the junction left unmatched. There are 15 residues in the CDR3. In nucleotides, the CDR3 is TGTGCCAGCAGCGGGACTAGCGGGGGGAGGGGTACGCAGTATTTT. Translation gives CASSGTSGGRGTQYF.

This chain connects TRBV19 to TRBJ2-1, with a weak D call TRBD2 (6 bases). The length of the CDR3 is 14 residues. CDR1 is LNHDA, CDR2 SQIVND, per germline (reference sequence). Trimming removed 5 bases from V and 6 bases from J, with 14 bases in between. This CDR3 is CASSPPGLANEQFF. The CDR3 DNA follows: TGTGCCAGTAGTCCCCCGGGACTGGCCAATGAGCAGTTCTTC.

As regards this clone: This specimen includes other DNA sequences encoding the same CDR3. V gene TRBV24-1 combines with J gene TRBJ1-2, with D possibly being TRBD1 (5 bases). The length of the CDR3 is 14 residues. Germline V CDR1 and CDR2: KGHDR, SFDVKD. The germline V and J ends were trimmed by 0 bases and 5 bases, with 9 bases remaining between them. The CDR3 DNA follows: TGTGCCACCAGTGATTTGACAGGCGGATATGGCTACACCTTC. It codes for CATSDLTGGYGYTF.

This clone was counted between two and nine times. V usage is TRBV7-9 and J usage is TRBJ1-1, with 8 bases fitting TRBD1. V shed 4 bases and J 0 bases; nucleotides not matched to a gene: 1. The germline V gene encodes CDR1 SEHNR and CDR2 FQNEAQ (reference sequence). This CDR3 is built from 14 residues. This CDR3 reads CASSWTGMNTEAFF. CDR3 nucleotide sequence: TGTGCCAGCAGCTGGACAGGGATGAACACTGAAGCTTTCTTT. The full variable domain, its missing parts supplied by reference TRBV7-9 and TRBJ1-1, is DTGVSQNPRHKITKRGQNVTFRCDPISEHNRLYWYRQTLGQGPEFLTYFQNEAQLEKSRLLSDRFSAERPKGSFSTLEIQRTEQGDSAMYLCASSWTGMNTEAFFGQGTRLTVV.

The genes are TRBV9 and TRBJ2-6; D is possibly TRBD1 (5 bases). The CDR3 is 17 residues long. The V gene lost 2 bases and the J gene lost 2 bases, with 14 bases spanning the gap. Germline V lookup: CDR1 SGDLS, CDR2 YYNGEE. Here the CDR3 DNA reads TGTGCCAGCAGCGTTAATCCAGGGAAAACTGGGGCCAACGTCCTGACTTTC. It specifies CASSVNPGKTGANVLTF.

The V gene is TRBV5-1, the J gene TRBJ1-2; 7 nucleotides align to TRBD1. V shed 0 bases and J 5 bases; nucleotides not matched to a gene: 7. In germline, CDR1 is SGHRS, CDR2 YFSETQ. CDR3 size: 15 residues. The CDR3 sequence: CASSLGGTGEYGYTF. The CDR3 region has the DNA TGCGCCAGCAGCTTGGGAGGTACAGGGGAATATGGCTACACCTTC.

The rearrangement joins TRBV21-1 to TRBJ1-2. TRBV21-1 is shown as a pseudogene. This CDR3 contains 14 residues. The CDR3 protein is CASSNSTANYGYTF. Written as DNA, the CDR3 is TGTGCCAGCAGCAACTCCACGGCTAACTATGGCTACACCTTC.

The chain uses TRBV9 and TRBJ1-2; no reliable D call. CDR1 SGDLS and CDR2 YYNGEE come from the germline V gene. The CDR3 has 14 amino acids. V lost 0 bases, J lost 3 bases, and 9 bases lay in between. The CDR3: CASSVDSDYYGYTF. The CDR3 nucleotides read TGTGCCAGCAGCGTAGATTCAGACTACTATGGCTACACCTTC.

The gene calls are TRBV3-1 (or the pseudogene TRBV3-2) and TRBJ1-2; perhaps TRBD1 as D (6 bases). The CDR3 is made up of 15 amino acids. CDR1 and CDR2 (germline): LGHDT, YNNKEL (reference sequence). Trimming removed 1 base at V and 4 bases at J, with 13 bases between. As DNA, the CDR3 is TGTGCCAGCAGCCAAGCTCGGGGGGGCGGCTATGGCTACACCTTC. Its translation: CASSQARGGGYGYTF.

The chain links TRBV19 to TRBJ1-1; tentative D call: TRBD1 (6 bases). Germline V lookup: CDR1 LNHDA, CDR2 SQIVND (reference sequence). V lost 4 bases to trimming and J lost 0 bases, with 18 bases between them. The CDR3 spans 17 residues. The CDR3 loop reads CASSKGGGRYMNTEAFF. DNA of the CDR3: TGTGCCAGTAGTAAAGGGGGTGGCAGGTACATGAACACTGAAGCTTTCTTT.

The chain uses TRBV11-2 and TRBJ2-5; TRBD1 is a possible D gene (5 bases). V gave up 0 bases and J gave up 5 bases, with 13 bases separating them. The CDR3 covers 15 residues. The germline V gene has CDR1 SGHAT and CDR2 FQNNGV. Here the CDR3 reads CASSLEGRQGETQYF. CDR3 in DNA: TGTGCCAGCAGCTTAGAGGGGCGCCAGGGCGAGACCCAGTACTTC.

This sequence joins TRBV2 and TRBJ2-6; D perhaps matches TRBD2 (5 bases). CDR1 and CDR2 (germline): SNHLY, FYNNEI. Trimming took off 4 bases at V and 0 bases at J, with 10 bases between the two ends. The length of the CDR3 is 16 residues. The CDR3: CASSARASSGANVLTF. The CDR3 coding sequence is TGTGCCAGCAGTGCGCGGGCCAGCTCTGGGGCCAACGTCCTGACTTTC. Together with reference TRBV2 and TRBJ2-6, the CDR3 gives the full variable domain: EPEVTQTPSHQVTQMGQEVILRCVPISNHLYFYWYRQILGQKVEFLVSFYNNEISEKSEIFDDQFSVERPDGSNFTLKIRSTKLEDSAMYFCASSARASSGANVLTFGAGSRLTVL.

The rearrangement joins TRBV10-3 to TRBJ2-2; 8 bases map to TRBD1. CDR1 is ENHRY and CDR2 is SYGVKD in the germline V gene. This CDR3 has 15 residues. V lost 7 bases and J lost 1; bases outside the gene matches: 5. CDR3 nucleotide sequence: TGTGCCATCACTCTAGGACAGGGGAACACCGGGGAGCTGTTTTTT. This translates into CAITLGQGNTGELFF.

The chain employs TRBV19 and TRBJ1-1; 9 positions agree with TRBD1. The CDR3 is made up of 15 amino acids. Germline V CDR1 and CDR2: LNHDA, SQIVND (reference sequence). Losses at the gene ends were 4 bases for V and 3 bases for J; bases not matched to a gene: 6. The CDR3: CASSRDRAYHTEAFF. The CDR3 nucleotides read TGTGCCAGTAGTAGGGACAGGGCCTATCACACTGAAGCTTTCTTT.

This clone was observed a single time. V usage is TRBV7-6 and J usage is TRBJ2-3; 12 bases map to TRBD2. CDR3 size: 16 residues. Trimming took 5 bases from V and 2 from J; bases not matched to a gene: 5. Germline lookup yields CDR1 SGHVS and CDR2 FNYEAQ. Written as DNA, the CDR3 is TGTGCCAGCAGCCAATGGACTAGCGGGACCACAGATACGCAGTATTTT. Encoded protein: CASSQWTSGTTDTQYF.